One and the same sample provided the 13 T cell receptor beta chains below, sequenced in a study of breast tumors, draining lymph nodes, adjacent tissues. The lymph nodes were axillary draining lymph nodes from breast cancer patients. TCRdb re-derived calls from the multiplex PCR reads in MiXCR, one entry per CDR3 protein. The table has 150,000 to 250,000 distinct CDR3 sequences, around 33% seen once; the top ten hold 4% to 4.5%. Specimen: axillary lymph node tissue. The receptors come from a female donor with breast cancer. Some clones in this sample may be carry-over from other donors' samples.

This clonotype was found many times. The DNA for the CDR3 is TGTGCCAGCAAAGGGGGCGCCGGGCAGCCCCAGCATTTT. Residues: CASKGGAGQPQHF. The chain combines TRBV25-1 with TRBJ1-5, with TRBD1 identical over 7 bases. CDR1 and CDR2 from the germline V gene are MGHDK and SYGVNS. The CDR3 covers 13 residues. V trimming: 7 bases; J trimming: 7 bases; junction bases outside the gene matches: 7.

This clonotype has a count of ten or more. V usage is TRBV11-2 and J usage is TRBJ2-5; TRBD2 matches at 8 bases. There are 15 residues in the CDR3. Trimming cost V 4 bases and J 4 bases; bases outside gene matches: 8. Germline V gene lookup returns CDR1 SGHAT and CDR2 FQNNGV. CDR3 sequence: CASSSLGAGGETQYF. The CDR3 nucleotides are TGTGCCAGCAGCTCTTTAGGGGCGGGGGGAGAGACCCAGTACTTC.

This clonotype was seen a handful of times. V gene TRBV6-2 or TRBV6-3 combines with J gene TRBJ2-7; a weak D match, TRBD2 (5 bases). Trimming pared 3 bases from V and 0 bases from J, leaving 18 bases between. Germline-derived CDR1 and CDR2 are MNHEY and SVGEGT. This CDR3 is 17 amino acids long. CDR3 sequence: CASSYGLYGGRSYEQYF. The CDR3 nucleotides read TGTGCCAGCAGTTATGGGTTATATGGAGGTCGCTCCTACGAGCAGTACTTC.

As to this clonotype: It is unclear where the CDR3 begins or ends on the DNA, so no DNA is shown, and the CDR3 is as TCRdb lists it. The CDR3 spells CSAALRGQYFGPGTDTQYF. This chain uses TRBV20-1 with TRBJ2-3; the table's D call, TRBD2, was not checked against the DNA. The CDR3 numbers 19 amino acids, ends counted. Germline CDR1 reads DFQATT; CDR2 reads SNEGSKA (reference sequence).

The table lists this clonotype with many counts. The chain links TRBV9 to TRBJ2-2, with TRBD1 matching 10 bases. Germline V CDR1 and CDR2: SGDLS, YYNGEE. V shed 5 bases and J 6 bases; nucleotides not matched to a gene: 4. The CDR3 extends over 14 amino acids. In DNA, the CDR3 is TGTGCCAGCAGGGAGACAGGGGGCCCCGGGGAGCTGTTTTTT. Translation gives CASRETGGPGELFF.

The chain employs TRBV5-4 and TRBJ2-7; TRBD2 might be the D (5 bases). CDR1 is SGHNT and CDR2 is YYREEE in the germline V gene (reference sequence). The CDR3 has 14 amino acids. V lost 4 bases and J lost 2, with 13 bases in between. The CDR3 is CASSDGSTPYEQYF. The CDR3 bases are TGTGCCAGCAGCGATGGGAGCACACCCTACGAGCAGTACTTC.

V and J are TRBV29-1 and TRBJ2-3, with D possibly being TRBD1 or TRBD2 (5 bases each). The CDR3 has 14 amino acids. Germline CDR1 and CDR2: SQVTM and ANQGSEA. V was clipped by 3 bases and J by 6 bases, with 16 bases between them. The DNA for the CDR3 is TGCAGCGTTGATGGGACGGCTAGCTTGGATACGCAGTATTTT. This translates into CSVDGTASLDTQYF.

The chain couples TRBV29-1 to TRBJ2-1, with D perhaps matching TRBD2 (6 bases). Per the germline V gene, CDR1 is SQVTM and CDR2 is ANQGSEA. Between the trimmed V and J ends, which lost 2 bases and 5 bases, there was a span of 16 bases. CDR3 length equals 15 residues. This chain's CDR3 is CSVEIPRDLDNEQFF. For the CDR3, the DNA is TGCAGCGTTGAAATCCCCCGGGACTTAGACAATGAGCAGTTCTTC.

The table lists this clonotype with many counts. The chain uses TRBV20-1 and TRBJ2-2, with D possibly called TRBD1 or TRBD2 (5 bases each). Trimming removed 1 base from V and 3 bases from J, with 15 bases in between. The CDR3 contains 16 residues. The germline CDR1 and CDR2 sequences are DFQATT and SNEGSKA (reference sequence). The CDR3 loop reads CSARGRTQGHTGELFF. The CDR3, as DNA: TGCAGTGCTAGAGGGAGAACGCAGGGACACACCGGGGAGCTGTTTTTT.

This chain uses TRBV2 with TRBJ1-5; possible D gene TRBD1, 5 bases. Deletions cut 1 base from V and 7 bases from J, with 11 bases between. This CDR3 has 14 residues. Germline values: CDR1 SNHLY, CDR2 FYNNEI. CDR3: CASSEEAGYQPQHF. CDR3 nucleotide sequence: TGTGCCAGCAGTGAAGAGGCAGGGTACCAGCCCCAGCATTTT.

This clonotype was detected ten times or more. The chain links TRBV5-6 to TRBJ1-5; tentative D call: TRBD1 (5 bases). CDR3 size: 15 residues. With 1 base removed from V and 0 bases from J, the gap between germline ends came to 8 bases. Germline CDR1 reads SGHDT; CDR2 reads YYEEEE. CDR3 protein: CASSLRGYSNQPQHF. The CDR3 coding sequence is TGTGCCAGCAGCTTGAGGGGTTATAGCAATCAGCCCCAGCATTTT.

Details on this clonotype: A read error is possible here, since a much larger clone lies one base away. The rearrangement links TRBV9 to TRBJ2-1; 7 nucleotides align to TRBD2. Germline values: CDR1 SGDLS, CDR2 YYNGEE. The V and J ends lost 3 bases and 6 bases, in that order; junction bases with no gene match: 9. This CDR3 is built from 15 residues. In DNA form, the CDR3 reads TGTGCCAGCAGCGGTCGGGGACTATCATTCAATGAGCAGTTCTTC. This translates into CASSGRGLSFNEQFF. Full variable domain (remainder filled in from reference TRBV9 and TRBJ2-1): DSGVTQTPKHLITATGQRVTLRCSPRSGDLSVYWYQQSLDQGLQFLIQYYNGEERAKGNILERFSAQQFPDLHSELNLSSLELGDSALYFCASSGRGLSFNEQFFGPGTRLTVL.

This clonotype was counted at least ten times. The rearrangement links TRBV30 to TRBJ2-7; 8 nucleotides match TRBD2. The germline V gene has CDR1 GTSNPN and CDR2 SVGIG (reference sequence). This CDR3 is built from 14 residues. The V and J ends lost 4 bases and 3 bases, in that order; junction bases with no gene match: 8. CDR3 DNA sequence: TGTGCCTGGAAAAGAGCGGGAGTAGTCTACGAGCAGTACTTC. This sequence encodes CAWKRAGVVYEQYF.